The 18 T cell receptor beta chains given below trace back to one sample, sequenced in a study of blood T cells in healthy people across ages. Through a sample-barcoded 5' primer and a J-beta primer mix, a second PCR was run for about 6 to 12 cycles. TCRdb recomputed calls from the 5' RACE reads with MiXCR, one row per CDR3 protein. The data show about 1.6 million distinct CDR3 sequences, with roughly a third seen just once and approximately 10% held by the top ten. The specimen was blood. Receptors originate from a woman in her twenties or thirties in good health.

This clonotype was seen a handful of times. The gene calls are TRBV6-1 and TRBJ2-3, with 9 bases matching TRBD2. The germline gives CDR1 MNHNS, CDR2 SASEGT. Trimming at V came to 2 bases and at J to 3 bases, leaving 9 bases not matched to a gene. This CDR3 is 17 amino acids long. In nucleotides, the CDR3 is TGTGCCAGCAGTGAATACGGGACTAGCCGTGGTACAGATACGCAGTATTTT. Translation gives CASSEYGTSRGTDTQYF.

This chain joins TRBV4-1 and TRBJ1-2; the match to TRBD1 covers 9 bases. Germline CDR1 MGHRA, CDR2 YSYEKL. Trimming at V came to 1 base and at J to 2 bases, leaving 14 bases not matched to a gene. The CDR3 consists of 19 residues. The CDR3 sequence: CASSQGYYRPGTGNYGYTF. CDR3 DNA sequence: TGCGCCAGCAGCCAAGGTTACTATCGTCCCGGGACAGGGAACTATGGCTACACCTTC.

This sequence joins TRBV3-1 and TRBJ2-7; 9 bases agree with TRBD1. The CDR3 runs to 17 residues. Germline V gene data show CDR1 as LGHDT and CDR2 as YNNKEL (reference sequence). The junction had 17 bases not matched to a gene; V was cut back by 4 bases and J by 7 bases. For the CDR3, the DNA is TGTGCCAGCAGCCCAGCCTACACCGGGACAGGGCCTAGGGAGCAGTACTTC. Amino acids: CASSPAYTGTGPREQYF.

The chain links TRBV20-1 to TRBJ1-5, with TRBD1 identical over 7 bases. Germline V gives CDR1 DFQATT, CDR2 SNEGSKA (reference sequence). CDR3 length: 15 residues. With V trimmed by 1 base and J by 0 bases, 3 bases remained unmatched. The chain's CDR3 is CSARVGTDSNQPQHF. Here the CDR3 DNA reads TGCAGTGCTAGAGTAGGGACAGATAGCAATCAGCCCCAGCATTTT.

The gene calls are TRBV9 and TRBJ2-3; 10 nucleotides match TRBD2. V lost 2 bases to trimming and J lost 9 bases; unmatched junction nucleotides: 12. CDR3 size: 16 residues. Germline assignment: CDR1 SGDLS and CDR2 YYNGEE. CDR3 loop: CASSVGGLAARETQYF. The CDR3 region has the DNA TGTGCCAGCAGCGTGGGAGGACTAGCGGCGCGTGAAACGCAGTATTTT.

The J gene is TRBJ2-7, the V gene TRBV7-6; 7 positions agree with TRBD2. J gave up 6 bases and V 1 base, and 3 bases lay outside the gene matches. Germline CDR1 SGHVS, CDR2 FNYEAQ. The CDR3 runs to 13 residues. The CDR3 spells CASSLGGSFEQYF. In nucleotides, the CDR3 is TGTGCCAGCAGCTTAGGCGGGAGTTTCGAGCAGTACTTC.

The chain combines TRBV20-1 with TRBJ2-7; perhaps TRBD2 as D (6 bases). Germline CDR1 is DFQATT and CDR2 is SNEGSKA (reference sequence). Trimming took off 0 bases at V and 5 bases at J, with 17 bases between the two ends. This CDR3 is 15 amino acids long. The CDR3 DNA sequence: TGCAGTGCTAGAGACTCGGCAGGTAGGAGGGACGAGCAGTACTTC. This translates into CSARDSAGRRDEQYF.

As regards this clonotype: At one end, the junction sequence differs from germline, possibly due to a read error. V is TRBV12-3 or TRBV12-4 and J is TRBJ2-1; tentatively, D is TRBD2 (5 bases). The CDR3 runs to 14 residues. The CDR3 region is CANSLRGSYNEQFF. As DNA, the CDR3 is TGTGCCAACAGTTTACGAGGGTCCTACAATGAGCAGTTCTTC.

V usage is TRBV30 and J usage is TRBJ1-2; unclear D gene. The CDR3 loop spans 12 amino acids. Per the germline V gene, CDR1 is GTSNPN and CDR2 is SVGIG (reference sequence). V was pared by 5 bases and J by 4 bases, with 11 bases between. Written as DNA, the CDR3 is TGTGCCTGGGCTGAGGCGAGCTATGGCTACACCTTC. This gives the protein CAWAEASYGYTF.

This clonotype was counted ten times or more. V and J are TRBV29-1 and TRBJ2-7, with D possibly being TRBD1 (5 bases). CDR3 length equals 13 residues. Trimming took 7 bases from V and 4 from J, leaving 17 bases between them. CDR1 is SQVTM, CDR2 ANQGSEA, per germline. This chain's CDR3 is CSAEALTGYEQYF. In DNA, the CDR3 is TGCAGCGCCGAGGCCTTAACAGGTTACGAGCAGTACTTC.

The chain is built from TRBV2 and TRBJ2-1; 7 bases align to TRBD1. The germline CDR1 and CDR2 sequences are SNHLY and FYNNEI. The CDR3 runs 14 residues. V dropped 4 bases and J dropped 6; count of bases not matched to a gene: 6. The CDR3 loop is CASSGQGPFNEQFF. In DNA, the CDR3 is TGTGCCAGCAGTGGACAGGGACCCTTCAATGAGCAGTTCTTC.

The chain couples TRBV4-1 to TRBJ1-1; 8 bases are a match to TRBD1. Germline trimming cut 0 bases from V and 11 bases from J; bases unmatched to any gene: 5. Germline-derived CDR1 and CDR2 are MGHRA and YSYEKL. The length of the CDR3 is 13 residues. The CDR3 DNA is TGCGCCAGCAGCCAAGACAGGGGGCGCGAGGCTTTCTTT. Translation gives CASSQDRGREAFF.

This clonotype has just a few counts. The genes are TRBV4-1 and TRBJ1-2, with 10 bases that match TRBD1. CDR1 MGHRA and CDR2 YSYEKL come from the germline V gene. With V trimmed by 6 bases and J by 7 bases, 17 bases remained unmatched. This CDR3 is 17 amino acids long. CDR3 sequence reads: CASRPSFPGQGLSGYTF. Here the CDR3 DNA reads TGCGCCAGCAGACCCTCATTCCCGGGACAGGGGCTCTCTGGCTACACCTTC.

This clonotype was found many times. V usage is TRBV29-1 and J usage is TRBJ2-1; TRBD1 might be the D (7 bases). With 5 bases removed from V and 8 bases from J, the gap between germline ends came to 16 bases. Germline CDR1 and CDR2: SQVTM and ANQGSEA. There are 13 residues in the CDR3. CDR3 sequence: CSVNGQGGHEQFF. In DNA, the CDR3 is TGCAGCGTTAATGGTCAGGGGGGCCATGAGCAGTTCTTC.

CDR3 coding DNA: TGTGCCAGCAGACTAACTAACTATGGCTACACCTTC. Translated: CASRLTNYGYTF. The chain combines TRBV28 with TRBJ1-2; D ambiguous. The CDR3 extends over 12 amino acids. Trimming pared 6 bases from V and 0 bases from J, leaving 5 bases between. Germline V gene lookup returns CDR1 MDHEN and CDR2 SYDVKM.

This clonotype was counted only a few times. At one end the junction does not follow the germline gene, possibly because of a read error. V gene TRBV19 combines with J gene TRBJ2-7, with 8 bases aligning to TRBD2. Germline loops: CDR1 LNHDA, CDR2 SQIVND (reference sequence). The length of the CDR3 is 13 residues. This chain's CDR3 is CASNPGGAYEQYF. CDR3 bases: TGTGCCAGTAATCCGGGAGGGGCCTACGAGCAGTATTTC.

A few counts support this clonotype. The genes are TRBV5-1 and TRBJ2-1; 7 nucleotides line up with TRBD2. The J call could be wrong; TRBJ2-7 is a better fit for the DNA end. Germline CDR1 SGHRS, CDR2 YFSETQ. The length of the CDR3 is 15 residues. This CDR3 is CASSLVRREHYEQYF. Here the CDR3 DNA reads TGCGCCAGCAGCTTGGTTCGGCGGGAGCACTACGAGCAGTACTTC.

About this clonotype: A much larger clone differs from this one at a single base, so this may be a read error. V gene TRBV4-1 combines with J gene TRBJ2-5, with D perhaps matching TRBD1 or TRBD2 (5 bases each). The CDR3 runs 16 residues. Germline CDR1 MGHRA, CDR2 YSYEKL. The CDR3 DNA follows: TGCGCCAACAGCCAAGAAGATCGGGGCTGGGAAGGAGAGCAGTACTTC. Encoded protein: CANSQEDRGWEGEQYF.